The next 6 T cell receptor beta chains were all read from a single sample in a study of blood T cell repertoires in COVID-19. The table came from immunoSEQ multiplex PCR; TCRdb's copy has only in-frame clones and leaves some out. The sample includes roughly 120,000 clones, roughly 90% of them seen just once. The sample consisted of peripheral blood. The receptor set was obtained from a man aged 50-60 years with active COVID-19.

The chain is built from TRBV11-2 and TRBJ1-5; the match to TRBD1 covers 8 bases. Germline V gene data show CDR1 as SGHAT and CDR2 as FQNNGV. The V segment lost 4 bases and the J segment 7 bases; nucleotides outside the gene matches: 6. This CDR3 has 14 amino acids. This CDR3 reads CASSSTGGSQPQHF. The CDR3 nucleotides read TGTGCCAGCAGCTCAACAGGGGGTTCGCAGCCCCAGCATTTT.

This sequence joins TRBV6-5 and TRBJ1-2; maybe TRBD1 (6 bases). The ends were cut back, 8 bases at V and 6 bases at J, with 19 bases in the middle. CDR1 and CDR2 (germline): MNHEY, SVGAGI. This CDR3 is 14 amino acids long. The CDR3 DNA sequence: TGTGCCAGCGAAGTACACAGGGAAGGGAATGGCTACACCTTC. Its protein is CASEVHREGNGYTF.

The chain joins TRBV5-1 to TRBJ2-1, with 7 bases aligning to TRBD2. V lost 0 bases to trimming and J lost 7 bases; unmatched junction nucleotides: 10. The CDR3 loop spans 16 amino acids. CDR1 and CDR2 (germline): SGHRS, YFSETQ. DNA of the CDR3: TGCGCCAGCAGCTTGGGGGCTGCGGGAGAACGGAATGAGCAGTTCTTC. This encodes CASSLGAAGERNEQFF.

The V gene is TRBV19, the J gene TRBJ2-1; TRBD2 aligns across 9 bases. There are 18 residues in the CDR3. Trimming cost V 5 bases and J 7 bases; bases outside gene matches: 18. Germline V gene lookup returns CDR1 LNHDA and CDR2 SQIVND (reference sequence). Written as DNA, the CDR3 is TGTGCCAGTAGTCCCGCCCAAAATCTAGCGGGGAGATATAATGAGCAGTTCTTC. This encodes CASSPAQNLAGRYNEQFF.

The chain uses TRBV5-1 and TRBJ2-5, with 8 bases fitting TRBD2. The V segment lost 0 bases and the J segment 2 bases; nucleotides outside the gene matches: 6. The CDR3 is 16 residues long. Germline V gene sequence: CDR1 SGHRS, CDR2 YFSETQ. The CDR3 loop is CASSLAWTGGQETQYF. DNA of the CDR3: TGCGCCAGCAGCTTGGCGTGGACGGGGGGGCAAGAGACCCAGTACTTC.

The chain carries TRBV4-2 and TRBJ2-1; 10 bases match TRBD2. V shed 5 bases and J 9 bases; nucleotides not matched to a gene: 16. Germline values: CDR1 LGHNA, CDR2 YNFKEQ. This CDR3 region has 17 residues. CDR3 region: CASSSSGSGRVYVEQFF. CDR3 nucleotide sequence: TGTGCCAGCAGCTCCTCAGGAAGCGGGAGGGTGTACGTTGAGCAGTTCTTC.